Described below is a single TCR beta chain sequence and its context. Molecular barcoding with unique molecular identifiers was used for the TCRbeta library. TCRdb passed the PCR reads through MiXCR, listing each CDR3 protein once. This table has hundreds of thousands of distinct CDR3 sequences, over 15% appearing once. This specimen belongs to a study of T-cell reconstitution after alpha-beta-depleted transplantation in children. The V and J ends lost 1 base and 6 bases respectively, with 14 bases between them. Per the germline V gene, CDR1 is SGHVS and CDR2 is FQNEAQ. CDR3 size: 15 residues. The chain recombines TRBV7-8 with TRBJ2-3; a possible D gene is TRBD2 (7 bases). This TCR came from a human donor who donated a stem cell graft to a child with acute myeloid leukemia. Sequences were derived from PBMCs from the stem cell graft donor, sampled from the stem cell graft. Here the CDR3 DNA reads TGTGCCAGCAGCTTAGAGGGGGGAGGGGGGGATACGCAGTATTTT. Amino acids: CASSLEGGGGDTQYF.